These 13 T cell receptor beta chains originate from one sample sequenced in a study of T cells after yellow fever vaccination. MiXCR, applied by TCRdb to the 5' RACE reads, yields one record per CDR3 protein. The table records under 350,000 distinct CDR3 sequences, over 3.5% of them present only once. Sequenced here: PBMCs, sampled 5 days after the yellow fever booster vaccination. Every receptor here comes from a man younger than 35 who received the YFV17D yellow fever vaccine.

This clonotype was seen many times. The chain is built from TRBV5-1 and TRBJ2-5, with D perhaps TRBD1 or TRBD2 (5 bases each). CDR1 is SGHRS and CDR2 is YFSETQ in the germline V gene. Trimming removed 7 bases at V and 5 bases at J, with 12 bases between. The CDR3 covers 12 residues. CDR3 sequence reads: CASRLEGETQYF. CDR3 nucleotide sequence: TGCGCCAGCCGACTTGAGGGGGAGACCCAGTACTTC.

The genes are TRBV14 and TRBJ2-5; D perhaps matches TRBD2 (5 bases). CDR1 and CDR2 (germline): SGHDN, FVKESK. The CDR3 extends over 15 amino acids. V lost 1 base and J lost 0, with 9 bases in between. CDR3 bases: TGTGCCAGCAGCCAAGCGGGAAACTACCAAGAGACCCAGTACTTC. This codes for CASSQAGNYQETQYF.

Many counts were recorded for this clonotype. The V call is TRBV4-2, the J call TRBJ2-1; the match to TRBD2 covers 12 bases. The CDR3 contains 15 residues. Germline-derived CDR1 and CDR2 are LGHNA and YNFKEQ. V lost 4 bases to trimming and J lost 5 bases; unmatched junction nucleotides: 3. The CDR3 loop reads CASSRRLAGDNEQFF. As DNA, the CDR3 is TGTGCCAGCAGCCGCCGACTAGCGGGGGACAATGAGCAGTTCTTC.

This clonotype was observed a few times. The chain couples TRBV4-3 to TRBJ1-2, with 9 bases identical to TRBD1. Per germline, CDR1 LGHNA and CDR2 YSLEER. The CDR3 runs to 17 residues. The V and J ends lost 1 base and 5 bases, in that order; junction bases with no gene match: 11. CDR3 protein: CASSQGEHRGQVYGYTF. The CDR3 DNA follows: TGCGCCAGCAGCCAAGGGGAACACAGGGGGCAGGTATATGGCTACACCTTC.

On this clonotype: This clone may be a read error of a much larger clone one base away. The gene calls are TRBV5-6 and TRBJ2-6; unclear D gene. From germline, CDR1 is SGHDT and CDR2 YYEEEE. V was cut by 5 bases and J by 3 bases, with 3 bases left in between. The CDR3 covers 12 residues. The CDR3 DNA reads as TGTGCCAGCAGTTTTGGGGCCAACGTCCTGACTTTC. The encoded protein is CASSFGANVLTF.

This chain connects TRBV20-1 to TRBJ1-2, with 7 bases aligning to TRBD1. V lost 1 base, J lost 13 bases, and 6 bases stayed unmatched. Germline V gene lookup returns CDR1 DFQATT and CDR2 SNEGSKA (reference sequence). The CDR3 length is 11 residues. The CDR3 protein is CSARAPTGTTF. CDR3 coding DNA: TGCAGTGCTAGAGCCCCGACAGGGACCACCTTC.

V gene TRBV4-3 combines with J gene TRBJ1-1; 7 bases agree with TRBD1. CDR3 size: 14 residues. Germline assignment: CDR1 LGHNA and CDR2 YSLEER. The V segment lost 0 bases and the J segment 7 bases; nucleotides outside the gene matches: 5. This CDR3 reads CASSQERGQGEAFF. CDR3 nucleotides: TGCGCCAGCAGCCAAGAGAGGGGGCAGGGTGAAGCTTTCTTT.

This clonotype was observed a handful of times. The chain employs TRBV20-1 and TRBJ2-1, with D possibly being TRBD1 (6 bases). V was shortened by 0 bases and J by 8 bases, with 17 bases between the two germline ends. The CDR3 runs to 15 residues. The germline CDR1 and CDR2 sequences are DFQATT and SNEGSKA (reference sequence). This CDR3 is CSARDSRGLQDEQFF. In DNA, the CDR3 is TGCAGTGCTAGAGATTCCAGGGGATTACAGGATGAGCAGTTCTTC.

There are many counts of this clonotype. The genes are TRBV7-9 and TRBJ1-2; D might be TRBD1 (6 bases). The CDR3 has 15 amino acids. CDR1 SEHNR and CDR2 FQNEAQ come from the germline V gene (reference sequence). Trimming shortened V by 5 bases and J by 4 bases, and 17 bases separated the two germline ends. The CDR3 spells CASSRAGTNIYGYTF. The CDR3 bases are TGTGCCAGCAGCCGAGCCGGGACAAACATCTATGGCTACACCTTC.

The chain uses TRBV7-2 and TRBJ1-2; tentative D call: TRBD1 (5 bases). Per the germline V gene, CDR1 is SGHTA and CDR2 is FQGNSA. This CDR3 spans 14 amino acids. V gave up 6 bases and J gave up 4 bases, with 15 bases separating them. The CDR3 region is CASSSVQGRYGYTF. The CDR3 coding sequence is TGTGCCAGCAGTTCCGTTCAGGGACGCTATGGCTACACCTTC.

V and J are TRBV6-1 and TRBJ1-1; D gene unclear. Looked up from germline, CDR1 is MNHNS and CDR2 is SASEGT. This CDR3 has 13 residues. The V end was cut by 2 bases, the J end by 11 bases, with 15 bases between. CDR3 in DNA: TGTGCCAGCAGTGAAACTTACGAGGAAAGGGCTTTCTTT. It is translated as CASSETYEERAFF.

This clonotype occurred many times. The genes are TRBV12-3 or TRBV12-4 and TRBJ2-4; the D is unclear. Between the trimmed V and J ends, which lost 6 bases and 1 base, there was a span of 10 bases. The CDR3 sequence is 14 residues long. The chain's CDR3 is CASSPNAAKNIQYF. CDR3 bases: TGTGCCAGCAGCCCGAATGCGGCCAAAAACATTCAGTACTTC.

There are a few counts of this clonotype. The V gene is TRBV4-2, the J gene TRBJ1-1; no clear D gene. The CDR3 is 16 amino acids. The germline V and J ends were trimmed by 3 bases and 0 bases, with 14 bases remaining between them. Looked up from germline, CDR1 is LGHNA and CDR2 is YNFKEQ. In nucleotides, the CDR3 is TGTGCCAGCAGCCAGGATTTAACGACCCTGAACACTGAAGCTTTCTTT. Translation gives CASSQDLTTLNTEAFF.